This T cell receptor (beta chain) originates from a study of cytomegalovirus exposure and HLA in healthy donors. Remarks on this clone: Its antigen is undetermined.

The J segment lost 1 base and the V segment lost 9 bases, leaving 1 base of the junction unmatched. The CDR3 length is 13 residues. The germline gives CDR1 MNHEY, CDR2 SVGAGI. Whole-study results and caveats: Reported performance of the classifier showed diagnosis of cytomegalovirus status with high specificity and sensitivity. Previous analysis showed most TCR beta V segments were productive about 87% or about 30% of the time.

The PCR used 60 Vbeta and 13 Jbeta primers. Clones were read by immunoSEQ multiplex PCR, and TCRdb kept only the in-frame ones, dropping some. The sample has around 150,000 clones; over 65% are singletons. The specimen sequenced was PBMCs. The J gene is TRBJ2-5, the V gene TRBV6-5, with TRBD2 identical over 11 bases. The receptor was derived from a female donor in good health and CMV-seropositive. Written as DNA, the CDR3 is TGTGCCAGGGGACTAGCGGTCCAAGAGACCCAGTACTTC. Protein product: CARGLAVQETQYF.